The clone carrying this TCR beta chain appeared a single time. Original handling: Reference gene primer amplification gave estimated nucleated cell counts. Method: immunoSEQ multiplex PCR; TCRdb's copy keeps in-frame clones and lacks some. V, J and clone size reflect that table, while D and trimming were determined from the DNA. Found here are 310,000 or so clones, about nine tenths of them singletons; the top ten hold 2% to 2.5%. CDR1 is SGHAT and CDR2 is FQNNGV in the germline V gene. The CDR3 is made up of 15 amino acids. V shed 1 base, J shed 6 bases, and the junction held 7 bases outside the gene matches. The data were taken from a study of blood T cell repertoires in COVID-19. Study in general: COVID-19 samples from acute and convalescent phases originated in the United States, Italy and Spain.

Sequencing was done on a sample of peripheral blood. The TCR was taken from a woman aged 45-65 years who had recovered from COVID-19. The chain is built from TRBV11-2 and TRBJ1-1; TRBD1 matches 8 bases. Written as DNA, the CDR3 is TGTGCCAGCAGCTTAGGGGTCAGGGGGCAGTCTGAAGCTTTCTTT. This codes for CASSLGVRGQSEAFF.